This TCR beta chain was captured in a study of PD-L1 blockade in urothelial cancer. General study points: Where pretreatment blood TCR clonality fell below the median, better survival was predicted.

Produced via immunoSEQ multiplex PCR; TCRdb's table is partial and in-frame only. Of some 100,000 clones in the sample, about 91% were seen once. Note on this clone: The antigen is unknown.

The CDR3 is 16 residues long. Germline loops: CDR1 SGHDN, CDR2 FVKESK. The V and J ends lost 0 bases and 8 bases respectively, with 16 bases between them. This receptor was taken from a woman older than 75 with urothelial cancer. The J gene is TRBJ1-4, the V gene TRBV14; D gene uncertain. Source: PBMCs, taken around atezolizumab (anti-PD-L1) treatment. The CDR3 protein is CASSQDRRRLGEKLFF. The CDR3 DNA reads as TGTGCCAGCAGCCAAGATCGGAGGAGACTTGGGGAAAAACTGTTTTTT.